The text below deals with one TCR beta chain. Its cognate antigen has yet to be identified. Qualities for individual bases were not recorded, and no much larger clone is one base off. The data were obtained in a study of graft-versus-host responses after intestinal transplantation (dated by TCRdb to 2020 to 2022). Some background on the complete study: The transplants that recipients received were multivisceral, liver-intestinal, or isolated intestinal. After intestinal transplantation, graft-versus-host and host-versus-graft alloreactive T cell clones were followed in the graft, circulation and bone marrow using bulk TCR-beta CDR3 sequencing. Donor T cell macrochimerism was defined as a peak of at least 4% donor T cells among recipient peripheral blood mononuclear cells. Rather than going through the commercial service, samples from a few later patients were sequenced in-house on an Illumina MiSeq and processed with MiXCR. The cohort enrolled 20 to 30 intestinal transplant recipients, one of whom was a retransplant, and a few patients without pretransplant specimens were excluded. Anti-thymocyte globulin induction was given to all recipients, followed by maintenance tacrolimus and steroids for two to four years. Alloreactive clones were identified by sequencing pre-transplant mixed lymphocyte reaction products and comparing these products with unstimulated pre-transplant donor and recipient T cells. Results the study describes overall, beyond this receptor: GvH clones were detected in recipient bone marrow, and some appeared earlier in ileal mucosa or blood, consistent with an intestinal mucosal origin. Early after transplant, peak levels of circulating GvH clones were found to be associated with declines in HvG clones. In the allografts of patients with donor T cell macrochimerism, GvH to HvG T cell clonal ratios were high. The conclusions were limited by the relatively low number and heterogeneity of the intestinal transplant patients.

Blood samples were collected up to 4 times in the first month after transplant and then at least monthly when available. Libraries were constructed by the immunoSEQ multiplex PCR assay. Adaptive Biotechnologies carried out high-throughput TCR-beta CDR3 sequencing of genomic DNA for most patients. Regarding the original processing steps: TCR sequencing data were retrieved from Adaptive's ImmunoSEQ software for roughly 17 patients, whereas three other patients were processed with MiXCR and VDJtools. Because the origin of CDR3 nucleotide sequences shared between donor and recipient could not be assigned, those sequences were removed. To be classed as alloreactive, a clone needed at least 2-fold expansion over unstimulated cells and a minimum CFSE-low frequency of 0.002% (template counts) or 0.001% (read counts). Clones were considered mappable if detected in sequenced pre-transplant spleen, lymph node, or MLR CFSE-low populations of the donor or recipient. The cumulative frequency of alloreactive clones was calculated as a percentage of all sequences, weighted by copy number. In its TCRdb copy, this immuneACCESS table keeps in-frame sequences only and misses some clones. Where compared with another copy, unresolved V genes explain less than half of these, and the others have no known cause. V, J and clone size are those of that table, while D and trimming were read from the DNA. The sample table contains tens of thousands of clones; only one count was recorded for approximately 93% of them. The ten largest make up just over 0.7% of the sample.

Taken from cysteine to phenylalanine, the CDR3 has 16 residues. Left in the record is the CDR3 DNA by itself, 48 bases read in frame from the first base. Here the chain combines TRBV12-2 and TRBJ2-3; TRBD2 is the table's D call, not checked against the DNA. TRBV12-2 is designated a pseudogene. The sample consisted of PBMCs, taken 66 days after intestinal transplant. This clonotype originated in a human patient who received an intestinal transplant, so some T cells may come from the graft donor. The CDR3 protein is CASRRNPSGKTDTQYF. The DNA sequence is as follows: TGTGCAAGTCGCCGAAATCCTAGCGGGAAGACAGATACGCAGTATTTT.